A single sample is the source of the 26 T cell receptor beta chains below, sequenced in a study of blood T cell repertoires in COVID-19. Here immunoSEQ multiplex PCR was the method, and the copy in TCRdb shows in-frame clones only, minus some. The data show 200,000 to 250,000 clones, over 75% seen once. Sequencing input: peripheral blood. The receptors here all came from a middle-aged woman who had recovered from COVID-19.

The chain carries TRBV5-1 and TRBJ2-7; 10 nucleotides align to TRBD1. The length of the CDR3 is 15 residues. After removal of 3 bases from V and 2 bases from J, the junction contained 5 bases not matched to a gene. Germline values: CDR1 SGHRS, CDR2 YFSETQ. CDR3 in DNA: TGCGCCAGCAGCTCCGGGACAGGGGTCGCCTACGAGCAGTACTTC. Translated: CASSSGTGVAYEQYF.

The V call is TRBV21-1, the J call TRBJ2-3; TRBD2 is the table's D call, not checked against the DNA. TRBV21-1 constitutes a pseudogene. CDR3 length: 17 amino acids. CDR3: CASSKVIRGRPTDTQYF. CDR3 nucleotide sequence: TGTGCCAGCAGCAAGGTTATCCGCGGGAGACCCACAGATACGCAGTATTTT.

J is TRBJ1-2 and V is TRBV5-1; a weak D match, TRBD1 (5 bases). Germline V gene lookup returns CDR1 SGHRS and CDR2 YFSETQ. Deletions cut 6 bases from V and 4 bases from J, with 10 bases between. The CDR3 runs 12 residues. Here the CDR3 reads CASNGGVYGYTF. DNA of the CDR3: TGCGCCAGCAACGGAGGGGTCTATGGCTACACCTTC.

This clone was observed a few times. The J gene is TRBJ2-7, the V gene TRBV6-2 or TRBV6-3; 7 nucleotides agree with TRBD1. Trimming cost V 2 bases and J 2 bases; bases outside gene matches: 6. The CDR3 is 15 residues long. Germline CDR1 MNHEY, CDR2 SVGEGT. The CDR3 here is CASSYGLGQPYEQYF. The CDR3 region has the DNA TGTGCCAGCAGTTACGGCCTGGGACAGCCCTACGAGCAGTACTTC.

DNA for the CDR3: TGTGCCAGCAGTCGACCGACATACGCCACGTTGGAGCAGTACTTC. Its protein is CASSRPTYATLEQYF. The chain combines TRBV6-2 or TRBV6-3 with TRBJ2-7; D not resolved. CDR1 and CDR2 (germline): MNHEY, SVGEGT. V was shortened by 5 bases and J by 7 bases, with 21 bases between the two germline ends. The CDR3 length is 15 residues.

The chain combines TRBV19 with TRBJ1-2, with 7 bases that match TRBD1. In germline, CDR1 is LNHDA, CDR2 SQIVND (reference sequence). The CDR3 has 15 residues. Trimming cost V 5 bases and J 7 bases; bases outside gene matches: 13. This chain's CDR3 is CASSPQGQLTPGYTF. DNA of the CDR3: TGTGCCAGTAGTCCGCAGGGACAGCTTACGCCTGGCTACACCTTC. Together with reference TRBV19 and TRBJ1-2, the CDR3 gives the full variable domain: DGGITQSPKYLFRKEGQNVTLSCEQNLNHDAMYWYRQDPGQGLRLIYYSQIVNDFQKGDIAEGYSVSREKKESFPLTVTSAQKNPTAFYLCASSPQGQLTPGYTFGSGTRLTVV.

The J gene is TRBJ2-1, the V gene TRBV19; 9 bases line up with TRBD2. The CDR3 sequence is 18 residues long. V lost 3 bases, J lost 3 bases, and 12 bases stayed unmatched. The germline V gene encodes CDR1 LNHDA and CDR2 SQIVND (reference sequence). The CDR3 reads CASSMYRASGNHYNEQFF. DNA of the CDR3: TGTGCCAGTAGTATGTATCGGGCTAGCGGGAACCACTACAATGAGCAGTTCTTC.

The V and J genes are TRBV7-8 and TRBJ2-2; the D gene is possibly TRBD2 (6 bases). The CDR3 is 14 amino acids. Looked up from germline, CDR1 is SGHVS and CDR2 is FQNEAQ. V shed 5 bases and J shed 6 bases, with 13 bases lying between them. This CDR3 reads CASSIGGNAGELFF. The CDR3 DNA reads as TGTGCCAGCAGCATCGGGGGTAACGCCGGGGAGCTGTTTTTT.

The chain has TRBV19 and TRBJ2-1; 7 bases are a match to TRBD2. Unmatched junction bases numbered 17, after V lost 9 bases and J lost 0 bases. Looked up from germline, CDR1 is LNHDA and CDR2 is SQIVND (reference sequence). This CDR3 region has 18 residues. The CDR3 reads CASRSGGSPRSSYNEQFF. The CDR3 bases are TGTGCCAGCCGGTCTGGCGGGAGTCCCCGGAGCTCCTACAATGAGCAGTTCTTC.

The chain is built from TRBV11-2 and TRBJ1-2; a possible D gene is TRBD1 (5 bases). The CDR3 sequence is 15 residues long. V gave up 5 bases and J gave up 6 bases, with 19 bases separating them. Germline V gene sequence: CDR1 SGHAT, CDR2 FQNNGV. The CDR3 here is CASSTGAEPPHGYTF. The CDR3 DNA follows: TGTGCCAGCAGCACAGGAGCCGAACCACCCCATGGCTACACCTTC. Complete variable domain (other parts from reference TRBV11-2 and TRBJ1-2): EAGVAQSPRYKIIEKRQSVAFWCNPISGHATLYWYQQILGQGPKLLIQFQNNGVVDDSQLPKDRFSAERLKGVDSTLKIQPAKLEDSAVYLCASSTGAEPPHGYTFGSGTRLTVV.

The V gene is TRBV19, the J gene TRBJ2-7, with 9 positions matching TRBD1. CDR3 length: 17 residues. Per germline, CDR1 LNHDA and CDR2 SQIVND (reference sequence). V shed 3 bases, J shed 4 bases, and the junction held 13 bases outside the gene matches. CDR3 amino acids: CASSMGPSGQGPYEQYF. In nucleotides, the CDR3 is TGTGCCAGTAGTATGGGCCCATCGGGACAGGGTCCATACGAGCAGTACTTC. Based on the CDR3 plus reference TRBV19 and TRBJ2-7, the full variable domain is DGGITQSPKYLFRKEGQNVTLSCEQNLNHDAMYWYRQDPGQGLRLIYYSQIVNDFQKGDIAEGYSVSREKKESFPLTVTSAQKNPTAFYLCASSMGPSGQGPYEQYFGPGTRLTVT.

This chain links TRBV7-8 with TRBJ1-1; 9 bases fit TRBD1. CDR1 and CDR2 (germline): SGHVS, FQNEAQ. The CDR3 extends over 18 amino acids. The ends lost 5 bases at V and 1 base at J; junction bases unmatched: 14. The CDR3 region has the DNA TGTGCCAGCAGCATTCGAACAGGGGGCTTCGGCTCGAACACTGAAGCTTTCTTT. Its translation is CASSIRTGGFGSNTEAFF.

The CDR3 DNA follows: TGCGCCAGCAGCCAAGGACTAGGATTAGGCACAGATACGCAGTATTTT. It specifies CASSQGLGLGTDTQYF. V and J are TRBV4-3 and TRBJ2-3, with D possibly TRBD2 on 6 matching bases. V was cut by 1 base and J by 1 base, with 12 bases left in between. This CDR3 contains 16 residues. The V gene's germline CDR1 is LGHNA and CDR2 YSLEER.

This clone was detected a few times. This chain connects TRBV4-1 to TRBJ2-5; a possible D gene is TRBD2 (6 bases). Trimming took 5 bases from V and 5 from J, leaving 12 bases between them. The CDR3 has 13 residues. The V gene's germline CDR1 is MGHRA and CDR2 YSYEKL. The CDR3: CASSGGGYETQYF. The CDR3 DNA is TGCGCCAGCAGCGGAGGAGGGTACGAGACCCAGTACTTC.

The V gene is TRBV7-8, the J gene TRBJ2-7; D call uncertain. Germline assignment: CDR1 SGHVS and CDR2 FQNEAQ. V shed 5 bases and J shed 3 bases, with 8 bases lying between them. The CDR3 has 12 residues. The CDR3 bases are TGTGCCAGCAGCCCATCGGGCTACGAGCAGTACTTC. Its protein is CASSPSGYEQYF.

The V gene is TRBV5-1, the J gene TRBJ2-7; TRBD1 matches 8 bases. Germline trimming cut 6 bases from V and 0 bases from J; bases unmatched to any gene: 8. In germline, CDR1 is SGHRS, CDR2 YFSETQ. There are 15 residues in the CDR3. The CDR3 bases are TGCGCCAGCATGAAAACCGGGACAGGCTCCTACGAGCAGTACTTC. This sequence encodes CASMKTGTGSYEQYF.

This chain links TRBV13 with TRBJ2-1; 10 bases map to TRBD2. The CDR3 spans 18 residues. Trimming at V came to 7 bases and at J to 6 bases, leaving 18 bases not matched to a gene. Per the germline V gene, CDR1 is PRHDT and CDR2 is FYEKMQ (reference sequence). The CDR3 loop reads CASTPGLAGVRGGNEQFF. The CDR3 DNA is TGTGCCAGCACCCCGGGGCTAGCGGGAGTAAGGGGGGGCAATGAGCAGTTCTTC.

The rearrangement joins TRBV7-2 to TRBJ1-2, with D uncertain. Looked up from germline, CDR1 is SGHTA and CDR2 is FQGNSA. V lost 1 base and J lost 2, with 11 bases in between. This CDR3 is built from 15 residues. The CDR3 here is CASSLVGESNYGYTF. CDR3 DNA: TGTGCCAGCAGCTTAGTCGGGGAATCAAACTATGGCTACACCTTC.

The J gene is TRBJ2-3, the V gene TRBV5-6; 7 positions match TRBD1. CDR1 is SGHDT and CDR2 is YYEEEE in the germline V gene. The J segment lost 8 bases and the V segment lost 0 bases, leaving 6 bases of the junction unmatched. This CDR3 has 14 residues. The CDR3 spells CASSLGQGFGTQYF. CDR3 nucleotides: TGTGCCAGCAGCTTGGGACAGGGCTTCGGTACGCAGTATTTT.

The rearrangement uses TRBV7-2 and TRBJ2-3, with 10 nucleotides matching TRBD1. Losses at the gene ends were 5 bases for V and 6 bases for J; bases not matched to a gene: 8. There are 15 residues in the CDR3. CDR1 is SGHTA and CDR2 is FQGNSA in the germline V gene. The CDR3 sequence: CASSGTGVTTDTQYF. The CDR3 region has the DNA TGTGCCAGCAGCGGGACAGGGGTAACGACGGATACGCAGTATTTT.

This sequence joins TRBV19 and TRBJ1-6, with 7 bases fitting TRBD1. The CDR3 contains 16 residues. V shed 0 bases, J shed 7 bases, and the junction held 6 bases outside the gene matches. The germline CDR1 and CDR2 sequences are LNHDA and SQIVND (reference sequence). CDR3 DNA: TGTGCCAGTAGTATAGAGCCGGGACAGAGGAATTCACCCCTCCACTTT. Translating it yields CASSIEPGQRNSPLHF.

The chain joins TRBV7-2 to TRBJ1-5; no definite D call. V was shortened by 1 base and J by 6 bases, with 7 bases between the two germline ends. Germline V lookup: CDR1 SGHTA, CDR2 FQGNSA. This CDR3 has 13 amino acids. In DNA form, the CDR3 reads TGTGCCAGCAGCTTAGGTGTTAGTCAGCCCCAGCATTTT. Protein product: CASSLGVSQPQHF.

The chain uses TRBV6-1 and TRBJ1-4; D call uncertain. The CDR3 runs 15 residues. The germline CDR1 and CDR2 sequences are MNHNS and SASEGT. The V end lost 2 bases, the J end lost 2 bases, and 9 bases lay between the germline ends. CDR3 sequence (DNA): TGTGCCAGCAGTGAACTGGGGAGGACTAATGAAAAACTGTTTTTT. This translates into CASSELGRTNEKLFF.

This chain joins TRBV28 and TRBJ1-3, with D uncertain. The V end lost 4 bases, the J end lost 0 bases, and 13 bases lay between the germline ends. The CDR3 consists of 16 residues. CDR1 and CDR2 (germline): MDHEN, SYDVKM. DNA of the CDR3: TGTGCCAGCAGTTCCCCGGACGGGATCTCTGGAAACACCATATATTTT. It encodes CASSSPDGISGNTIYF.

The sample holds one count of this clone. The CDR3 region has the DNA TGTGCCATCAGCAACGGGGGAAGCACAGATACGCAGTATTTT. This codes for CAISNGGSTDTQYF. This chain links TRBV10-3 with TRBJ2-3; D possibly corresponds to TRBD2 (6 bases). This CDR3 is 14 amino acids long. Germline-derived CDR1 and CDR2 are ENHRY and SYGVKD. Trimming took 6 bases from V and 0 from J, leaving 10 bases between them.

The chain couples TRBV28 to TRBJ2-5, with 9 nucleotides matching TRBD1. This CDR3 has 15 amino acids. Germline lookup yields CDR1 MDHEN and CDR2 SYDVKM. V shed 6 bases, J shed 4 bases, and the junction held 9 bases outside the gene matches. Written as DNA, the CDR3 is TGTGCCAGCAGCCGCCGGACAGGGGCTACAGAGACCCAGTACTTC. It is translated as CASSRRTGATETQYF.